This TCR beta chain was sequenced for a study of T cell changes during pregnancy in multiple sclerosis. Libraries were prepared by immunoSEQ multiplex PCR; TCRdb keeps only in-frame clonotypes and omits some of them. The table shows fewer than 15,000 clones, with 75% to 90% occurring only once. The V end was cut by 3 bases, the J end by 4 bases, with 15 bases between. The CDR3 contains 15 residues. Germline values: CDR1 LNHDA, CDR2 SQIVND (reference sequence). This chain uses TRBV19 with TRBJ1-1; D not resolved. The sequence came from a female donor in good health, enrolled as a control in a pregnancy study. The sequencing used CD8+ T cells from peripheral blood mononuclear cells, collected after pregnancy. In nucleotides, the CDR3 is TGTGCCAGTAGTATTAGGGAGGAGGGAGGCACTGAAGCTTTCTTT. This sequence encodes CASSIREEGGTEAFF.